The rows below give T cell receptor beta chains drawn from one sample of a study of cytomegalovirus exposure and HLA in healthy donors. The repertoire was sequenced with immunoSEQ multiplex PCR; TCRdb's copy has only in-frame clones and lacks some. Of fewer than 250,000 clones listed, approximately 82% are singletons. The specimen sequenced was PBMCs. These receptors originate from a woman aged 50 to 65 in good health and CMV-seropositive. Each CDR3 is given with its conserved first and last residue. A D gene is named only where the DNA matches it firmly. Clone size is shown for a subset of rows, as once, few, many or a class of expanded clone.

J: TRBJ2-2; V: TRBV4-1; D: TRBD1; size: .; CDR3: CASSPGDRVAGELFF; DNA: TGCGCCAGCAGCCCAGGGGACAGGGTGGCCGGGGAGCTGTTTTTT
J: TRBJ1-2; V: TRBV2; D: .; size: .; CDR3: CASSERPTELNYGYTF; DNA: TGTGCCAGCAGTGAGAGGCCGACAGAACTTAACTATGGCTACACCTTC
J: TRBJ1-1; V: TRBV11-2; D: .; size: .; CDR3: CASSFSVNTEAFF; DNA: TGTGCCAGCAGCTTTTCGGTGAACACTGAAGCTTTCTTT
J: TRBJ2-5; V: TRBV9; D: .; size: .; CDR3: CASSPTGFGETQYF; DNA: TGTGCCAGCAGCCCCACAGGGTTTGGAGAGACCCAGTACTTC
J: TRBJ1-2; V: TRBV11-2; D: .; size: .; CDR3: CASSLGSSGYGYTF; DNA: TGTGCCAGCAGCTTAGGGTCCAGCGGTTATGGCTACACCTTC
J: TRBJ1-2; V: TRBV6-1; D: .; size: .; CDR3: CAYKWKGRNYGYTF; DNA: TGTGCCTACAAGTGGAAAGGGAGAAACTATGGCTACACCTTC
J: TRBJ2-1; V: TRBV7-8; D: TRBD1; size: once; CDR3: CASGHGQELGSYNEQFF; DNA: TGTGCCAGCGGCCATGGACAGGAACTTGGATCCTACAATGAGCAGTTCTTC
J: TRBJ1-4; V: TRBV19; D: .; size: .; CDR3: CASSKKGENEKLFF; DNA: TGTGCCAGTAGTAAAAAGGGAGAGAATGAAAAACTGTTTTTT
J: TRBJ2-2; V: TRBV4-1; D: .; size: .; CDR3: CASSQASTGRGPNTGELFF; DNA: TGCGCCAGCAGCCAAGCGTCAACAGGTCGAGGTCCCAACACCGGGGAGCTGTTTTTT
J: TRBJ1-3; V: TRBV4-2; D: TRBD1; size: .; CDR3: CASSQVTGASSGNTIYF; DNA: TGTGCCAGCAGCCAGGTCACAGGGGCCAGCTCTGGAAACACCATATATTTT
J: TRBJ2-5; V: TRBV7-6; D: .; size: .; CDR3: CASSSRRVGETQYF; DNA: TGTGCCAGCAGCTCCAGACGGGTGGGAGAGACCCAGTACTTC
J: TRBJ1-4; V: TRBV28; D: .; size: .; CDR3: CASSLAGGTNEKLFF; DNA: TGTGCCAGCAGTTTGGCGGGGGGTACTAATGAAAAACTGTTTTTT
J: TRBJ1-1; V: TRBV19; D: TRBD1; size: .; CDR3: CATRQGVARLTEAFF; DNA: TGTGCCACCCGACAGGGGGTCGCTCGCTTGACTGAAGCTTTCTTT